The subject of this entry is one T cell receptor (beta chain). This sample stems from a study of T cells in Graves' hyperthyroidism and ophthalmopathy. The CDR3 regions of TCR beta were amplified from RNA transcripts. HTBI primers were employed in a first-round RT-PCR of the TCR CDR3. Each CDR3 protein gets one entry after TCRdb re-called the multiplex PCR reads with MiXCR. The table records about 700,000 distinct CDR3 sequences, approximately 15% of them present only once. The patients, who ranged from 18 to 65 in age, presented with newly diagnosed hyperthyroidism lasting under 2 months. Sample: blood. This clonotype was obtained from a woman aged 18-30 years with Graves' hyperthyroidism.

CDR3 in DNA: TGTGCCAGTAGTAAGCAAGCGGGACACCTACAAGAGACCCAGTACTTC. It encodes CASSKQAGHLQETQYF. The V call is TRBV19, the J call TRBJ2-5, with D possibly matching TRBD2 (7 bases). Looked up from germline, CDR1 is LNHDA and CDR2 is SQIVND (reference sequence). V shed 4 bases and J shed 2 bases, with 17 bases lying between them. The CDR3 sequence is 16 residues long.